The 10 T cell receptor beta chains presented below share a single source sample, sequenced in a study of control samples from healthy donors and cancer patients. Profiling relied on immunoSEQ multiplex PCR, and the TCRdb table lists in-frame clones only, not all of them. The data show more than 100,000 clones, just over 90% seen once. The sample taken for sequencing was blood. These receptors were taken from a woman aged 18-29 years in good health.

The CDR3 bases are TGTGCCAGCAGCTTGGTAGGTGAGACCCAGTACTTC. Translating it yields CASSLVGETQYF. The chain carries TRBV5-6 and TRBJ2-5; D remains unclear. V shed 0 bases and J shed 5 bases, with 5 bases lying between them. CDR1 is SGHDT, CDR2 YYEEEE, per germline. This CDR3 spans 12 amino acids. Full variable domain (outside the CDR3, taken from reference TRBV5-6 and TRBJ2-5): DAGVTQSPTHLIKTRGQQVTLRCSPKSGHDTVSWYQQALGQGPQFIFQYYEEEERQRGNFPDRFSGHQFPNYSSELNVNALLLGDSALYLCASSLVGETQYFGPGTRLLVL.

In DNA, the CDR3 is TGTGCCAGCAGTGCCAAGGGGGGAACCAAAAACATTCAGTACTTC. It is translated as CASSAKGGTKNIQYF. The chain is built from TRBV6-2 or TRBV6-3 and TRBJ2-4; D might be TRBD1 or TRBD2, each matching 6 bases. CDR1 is MNHEY and CDR2 is SVGEGT in the germline V gene. The CDR3 totals 15 residues. Trimming removed 5 bases at V and 2 bases at J, with 13 bases between.

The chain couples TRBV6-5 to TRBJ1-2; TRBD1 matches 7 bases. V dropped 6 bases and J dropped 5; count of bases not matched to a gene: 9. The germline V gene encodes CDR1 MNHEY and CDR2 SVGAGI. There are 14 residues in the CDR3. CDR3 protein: CASSDRAEGYGYTF. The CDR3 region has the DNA TGTGCCAGCAGCGACAGGGCTGAGGGGTATGGCTACACCTTC.

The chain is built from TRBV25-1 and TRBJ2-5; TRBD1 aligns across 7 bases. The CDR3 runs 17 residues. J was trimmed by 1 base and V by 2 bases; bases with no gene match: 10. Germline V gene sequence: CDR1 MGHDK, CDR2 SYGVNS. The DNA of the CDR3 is TGTGCCAGCAGTGAACGGGGCAGGGGGTTTGGCCAAGAGACCCAGTACTTC. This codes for CASSERGRGFGQETQYF.

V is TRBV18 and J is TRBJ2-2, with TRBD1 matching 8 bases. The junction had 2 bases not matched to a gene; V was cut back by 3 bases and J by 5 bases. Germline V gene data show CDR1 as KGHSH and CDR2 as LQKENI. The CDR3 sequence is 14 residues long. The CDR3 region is CASSPGQVTGELFF. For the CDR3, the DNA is TGTGCCAGCTCACCGGGACAGGTGACCGGGGAGCTGTTTTTT.

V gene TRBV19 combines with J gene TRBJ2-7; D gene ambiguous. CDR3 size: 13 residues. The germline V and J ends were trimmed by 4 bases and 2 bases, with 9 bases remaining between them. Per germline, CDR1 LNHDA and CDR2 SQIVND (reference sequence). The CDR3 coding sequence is TGTGCCAGTAGTACAAAAAATACCTACGAGCAGTACTTC. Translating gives CASSTKNTYEQYF.

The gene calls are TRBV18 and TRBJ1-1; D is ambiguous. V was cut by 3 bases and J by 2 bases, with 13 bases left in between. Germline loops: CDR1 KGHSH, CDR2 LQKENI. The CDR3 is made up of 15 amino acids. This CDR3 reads CASSPTTGVNTEAFF. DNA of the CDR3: TGTGCCAGCTCACCGACTACCGGGGTTAACACTGAAGCTTTCTTT.

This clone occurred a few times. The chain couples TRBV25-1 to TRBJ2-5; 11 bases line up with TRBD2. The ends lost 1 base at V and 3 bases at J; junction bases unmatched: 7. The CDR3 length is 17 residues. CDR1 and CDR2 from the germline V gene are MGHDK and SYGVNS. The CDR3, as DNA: TGTGCCAGCAGTGAATCTGCTAGCGGGGGGCGAAAAGAGACCCAGTACTTC. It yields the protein CASSESASGGRKETQYF.

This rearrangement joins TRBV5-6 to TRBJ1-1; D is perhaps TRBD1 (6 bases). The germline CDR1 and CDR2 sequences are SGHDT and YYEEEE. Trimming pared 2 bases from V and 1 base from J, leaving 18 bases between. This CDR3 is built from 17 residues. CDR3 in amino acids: CASSFTGFGPSNTEAFF. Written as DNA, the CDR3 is TGTGCCAGCAGCTTCACAGGGTTCGGCCCGTCGAACACTGAAGCTTTCTTT.

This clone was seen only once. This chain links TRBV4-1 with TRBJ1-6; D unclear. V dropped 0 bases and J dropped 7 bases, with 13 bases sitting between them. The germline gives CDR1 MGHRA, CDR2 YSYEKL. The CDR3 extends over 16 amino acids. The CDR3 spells CASSQDRLQNNSPLHF. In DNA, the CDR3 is TGCGCCAGCAGCCAAGATCGCTTGCAAAACAATTCACCCCTCCACTTT.